This record looks at one T cell receptor beta chain sequence and its context. The data originate from a study of T cell responses to AZD1222 COVID-19 vaccine. TCRdb's copy holds only in-frame clones and misses some; the assay was immunoSEQ multiplex PCR. The sample carries about 83,000 clones, approximately 90% recorded once. CDR3 length: 15 amino acids. Germline V gene data show CDR1 as LGHDT and CDR2 as YNNKEL (reference sequence). The V and J ends lost 0 bases and 5 bases respectively, with 13 bases between them. V usage is TRBV3-1 (or the pseudogene TRBV3-2) and J usage is TRBJ1-2, with D hard to call. The sequencing here drew on peripheral blood, taken 28 days after the second AZD1222 dose. This clonotype was sampled from an adult who received the AZD1222 COVID-19 vaccine. CDR3 loop: CASSQEGAGLYGYTF. The CDR3 coding sequence is TGTGCCAGCAGCCAAGAGGGAGCAGGTCTTTATGGCTACACCTTC.